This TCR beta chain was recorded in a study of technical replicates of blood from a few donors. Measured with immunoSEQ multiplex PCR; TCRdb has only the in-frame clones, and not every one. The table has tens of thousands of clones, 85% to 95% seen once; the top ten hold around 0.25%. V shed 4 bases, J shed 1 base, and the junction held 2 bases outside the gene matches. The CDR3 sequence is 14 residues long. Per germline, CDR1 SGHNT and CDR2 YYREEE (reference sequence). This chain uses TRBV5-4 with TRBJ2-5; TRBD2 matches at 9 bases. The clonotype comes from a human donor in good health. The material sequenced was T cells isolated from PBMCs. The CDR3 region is CASSQTSGQETQYF. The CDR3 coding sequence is TGTGCCAGCAGCCAGACTAGCGGCCAAGAGACCCAGTACTTC.